The TCR beta chain described here comes from a study of T cells after yellow fever vaccination. Study findings and constraints: Of the clonotypes, a small share occurred in both CD4 and CD8 compartments. Weaker overall, the secondary response nonetheless peaked faster (day 5 versus 15). Clones from primary vaccination mostly reappeared after the booster (approximately 95% CD4, around 90% CD8).

Template switching with 5'RACE generated the TCR cDNA and added a universal primer site and UMIs. TCRdb re-called the 5' RACE reads through MiXCR, storing one row per CDR3 protein. The sample lists 30,000 or so distinct CDR3 sequences; 4.4% were seen once. Germline trimming cut 4 bases from V and 5 bases from J; bases unmatched to any gene: 6. The length of the CDR3 is 14 residues. Germline V gives CDR1 SGHKS, CDR2 YYEKEE (reference sequence). The table lists this clonotype with many counts. Its specificity is unknown. The material sequenced was CD8+ T cells sorted from PBMCs, taken 5 days after the yellow fever booster vaccination. The TCR was taken from a man aged 25 to 40 who received the YFV17D yellow fever vaccine. V usage is TRBV5-5 and J usage is TRBJ2-3; 8 positions match TRBD1. The CDR3 is CASSHGQGVDTQYF. The CDR3 nucleotides read TGTGCCAGCAGCCACGGACAGGGCGTAGATACGCAGTATTTT.